Listed below are T cell receptor beta chains from one sample, sequenced in a study of tumor-infiltrating lymphocytes in primary liver carcinoma. Using its own MiXCR run on the multiplex PCR reads, TCRdb lists one record per CDR3 protein. The sample shows more than 150,000 distinct CDR3 sequences, over 45% of them seen only once. Material: peripheral blood. The receptors were gathered from a man aged 35 to 55 with primary liver carcinoma and hepatitis B virus infection. Both conserved end residues are part of each CDR3. D genes are given only for firm matches. A clone size is listed for some rows: how often the clone was seen (once, few, many), or a class if it is expanded.

CDR3nt: TGCAGCGTTGCTTATCGTTCTCCCGAGGATATGCAGTATTTT
CDR3aa: CSVAYRSPEDMQYF
j_gene: TRBJ2-3
d_gene: .
abundance: .
v_gene: TRBV29-1

CDR3nt: TGCAGCGCCGGGGGTGGCAGGGAAAAAGAGACCCAGTACTTC
CDR3aa: CSAGGGREKETQYF
j_gene: TRBJ2-5
d_gene: .
abundance: few
v_gene: TRBV29-1

CDR3nt: TGTGCCAGCGGAGCCGTAGCGGGGTCCTTAGATGAGCGGTTCTTC
CDR3aa: CASGAVAGSLDERFF
j_gene: TRBJ2-1
d_gene: TRBD2
abundance: .
v_gene: TRBV11-2

CDR3nt: TGTGCCAGCAGCCAAGAGGCTGGTGTAGGGAACCCCTCCTACAATGAGCAGTTCTTC
CDR3aa: CASSQEAGVGNPSYNEQFF
j_gene: TRBJ2-1
d_gene: .
abundance: few
v_gene: TRBV4-2

CDR3nt: TGCGCCAGCAGCCAAGACTCCGATAGCTCCTACGAGCAGTACTTC
CDR3aa: CASSQDSDSSYEQYF
j_gene: TRBJ2-7
d_gene: .
abundance: few
v_gene: TRBV4-1

CDR3nt: TGCAGCGTTGAAGGGACACCCAAGAACCAGCAGTACTTC
CDR3aa: CSVEGTPKNQQYF
j_gene: TRBJ2-7
d_gene: .
abundance: .
v_gene: TRBV29-1

CDR3nt: TGTGCCAGCAGCTTAGATCCCCCGGATACGCAGTATTTT
CDR3aa: CASSLDPPDTQYF
j_gene: TRBJ2-3
d_gene: .
abundance: many
v_gene: TRBV11-2

CDR3nt: TGCAGCGTTGAAGGTGACCGGCGTCCAGGCGAGCAGTACTTC
CDR3aa: CSVEGDRRPGEQYF
j_gene: TRBJ2-7
d_gene: .
abundance: .
v_gene: TRBV29-1

CDR3nt: TGTGCCAGCGTGATTACAGGGGATGGGAATGATTCTTTCTTT
CDR3aa: CASVITGDGNDSFF
j_gene: TRBJ1-1
d_gene: TRBD1
abundance: .
v_gene: TRBV6-6

CDR3nt: TGTGCCACCATCGGGACTAGCGGGAGTTCCTACAATGAGCAGTTCTTC
CDR3aa: CATIGTSGSSYNEQFF
j_gene: TRBJ2-1
d_gene: TRBD2
abundance: once
v_gene: TRBV24-1

CDR3nt: TGTGCCAGCAGACATACAGGGCCCACTGAAGCTTTCTTT
CDR3aa: CASRHTGPTEAFF
j_gene: TRBJ1-1
d_gene: .
abundance: .
v_gene: TRBV5-5

CDR3nt: TGTGCCAGCATCTCTGGACACCCCGGGGGGCCAGATAAGCAGTATTTT
CDR3aa: CASISGHPGGPDKQYF
j_gene: TRBJ2-3
d_gene: .
abundance: .
v_gene: TRBV28

CDR3nt: TGTGCCAGCAGTTATACAGGGGGGGCGTTGGAGACCCAGTACTTC
CDR3aa: CASSYTGGALETQYF
j_gene: TRBJ2-5
d_gene: .
abundance: once
v_gene: TRBV6-6

CDR3nt: TGTGCCAGCAACCTTTTGGGAAGGGAAGACACTGAAGCTTTCTTT
CDR3aa: CASNLLGREDTEAFF
j_gene: TRBJ1-1
d_gene: .
abundance: .
v_gene: TRBV14

CDR3nt: TGTGCCAGCAGCCGACTAGCGGGAAATGAGCAGTTCTTC
CDR3aa: CASSRLAGNEQFF
j_gene: TRBJ2-1
d_gene: TRBD2
abundance: .
v_gene: TRBV7-8

CDR3nt: TGTGCCAGCAGTGTCGCAGGTCCTAGTACTGAAGCTTTCTTT
CDR3aa: CASSVAGPSTEAFF
j_gene: TRBJ1-1
d_gene: .
abundance: few
v_gene: TRBV6-1

CDR3nt: TGTGCCAACAGTACCGGACCCGGGACAGCCAATGGCTACACCTTC
CDR3aa: CANSTGPGTANGYTF
j_gene: TRBJ1-2
d_gene: TRBD1
abundance: .
v_gene: TRBV28

CDR3nt: TGTGCCAGCAGCTTAGCCCTCGGGGTGGGAGGGCCCGTTTCCTACAATGAGCAGTTCTTC
CDR3aa: CASSLALGVGGPVSYNEQFF
j_gene: TRBJ2-1
d_gene: TRBD2
abundance: .
v_gene: TRBV11-2

CDR3nt: TGTGTCAGCAGCCAAGATCGGTTCCCGGGCGAAGCTTTCTTT
CDR3aa: CVSSQDRFPGEAFF
j_gene: TRBJ1-1
d_gene: .
abundance: few
v_gene: TRBV4-2

CDR3nt: TGTGCCAGCAGGGAGGGACTAGCGGGAGGGCCGTACAATGAGCAGTCCTTC
CDR3aa: CASREGLAGGPYNEQSF
j_gene: TRBJ2-1
d_gene: TRBD2
abundance: .
v_gene: TRBV11-2

CDR3nt: TGTGCCAGCAGTACTAGCGGTAATAGGAACGAGCAGTACTTC
CDR3aa: CASSTSGNRNEQYF
j_gene: TRBJ2-7
d_gene: TRBD2
abundance: once
v_gene: TRBV11-2

CDR3nt: TGCAGCGTTGAAAGCAGCTACAATGAGCAGTTCTTC
CDR3aa: CSVESSYNEQFF
j_gene: TRBJ2-1
d_gene: .
abundance: few
v_gene: TRBV29-1

CDR3nt: TGTGCCAGCGGTGAAGAGGGGTGGACCTACAATGAGCAGTACTTC
CDR3aa: CASGEEGWTYNEQYF
j_gene: TRBJ2-7
d_gene: .
abundance: .
v_gene: TRBV6-1

CDR3nt: TGTGCCAGCAGTTACTCACGCGATCGCTCCTACGAGCAGTACTTC
CDR3aa: CASSYSRDRSYEQYF
j_gene: TRBJ2-7
d_gene: .
abundance: few
v_gene: TRBV6-5

CDR3nt: TGTGCCACGTCTCGCAGGGTCACCGGGGAGCTGTTTTTT
CDR3aa: CATSRRVTGELFF
j_gene: TRBJ2-2
d_gene: .
abundance: .
v_gene: TRBV6-6

CDR3nt: TGTACCAGCAGCTTAGGACTAGCGGGAGTACAGTTCTTC
CDR3aa: CTSSLGLAGVQFF
j_gene: TRBJ2-1
d_gene: TRBD2
abundance: .
v_gene: TRBV11-3

CDR3nt: TGTGCCACCCGAGGACAGGTTAAATCCTACAATGAGCAGTTCTTC
CDR3aa: CATRGQVKSYNEQFF
j_gene: TRBJ2-1
d_gene: TRBD1
abundance: few
v_gene: TRBV6-2/TRBV6-3

CDR3nt: TGTGCCACCAGTGATGGCGGGACTAGTTTTAATGAGCAGTTCTTC
CDR3aa: CATSDGGTSFNEQFF
j_gene: TRBJ2-1
d_gene: TRBD2
abundance: .
v_gene: TRBV24-1

CDR3nt: TGCAGCGTTAGTGAGGGGGACACTGAAGCTTTCTTT
CDR3aa: CSVSEGDTEAFF
j_gene: TRBJ1-1
d_gene: .
abundance: .
v_gene: TRBV29-1

CDR3nt: TGTGCCATCAGTGAGTCCGGACTAGCGGGTTCCAACACCGGGGAGCTGTTTTTT
CDR3aa: CAISESGLAGSNTGELFF
j_gene: TRBJ2-2
d_gene: TRBD2
abundance: few
v_gene: TRBV10-3

CDR3nt: TGTGCCAGCAGCCCGGCACTAGCGGGGACTCTCACTGATACGCAGTATTTT
CDR3aa: CASSPALAGTLTDTQYF
j_gene: TRBJ2-3
d_gene: TRBD2
abundance: .
v_gene: TRBV5-5

CDR3nt: TGTGTCAGCAGCTTAGGGACAGACTATGGCTACACCTTC
CDR3aa: CVSSLGTDYGYTF
j_gene: TRBJ1-2
d_gene: TRBD1
abundance: .
v_gene: TRBV7-9

CDR3nt: TGCAGCGTTGCTGTGGGTCGGGGCACTGAAGCTTTCTTT
CDR3aa: CSVAVGRGTEAFF
j_gene: TRBJ1-1
d_gene: .
abundance: few
v_gene: TRBV29-1

CDR3nt: TGTGCCATCGGAGTGGAGACCGGGGAGCTGTTTTTT
CDR3aa: CAIGVETGELFF
j_gene: TRBJ2-2
d_gene: .
abundance: .
v_gene: TRBV10-3

CDR3nt: TGCGCCAGCAGCTTGGCCCTCTCCGACAGGCTTGTGACCCAGTACTTC
CDR3aa: CASSLALSDRLVTQYF
j_gene: TRBJ2-5
d_gene: .
abundance: few
v_gene: TRBV5-1

CDR3nt: TGTGCCAGCAGCTTTGGCGGGGCGCAAGAGACCCAGTACTTC
CDR3aa: CASSFGGAQETQYF
j_gene: TRBJ2-5
d_gene: .
abundance: many
v_gene: TRBV11-2

CDR3nt: TGTGCCAGCAGCTTAGAGGCAGGGTTTGGGGCCAACGTCCTGACTTTC
CDR3aa: CASSLEAGFGANVLTF
j_gene: TRBJ2-6
d_gene: .
abundance: .
v_gene: TRBV13

CDR3nt: TGTGCCAGCAGTGCTGTTGGGGGGAACACCGGGGAGCTGTTTTTT
CDR3aa: CASSAVGGNTGELFF
j_gene: TRBJ2-2
d_gene: .
abundance: few
v_gene: TRBV6-1

CDR3nt: TGTGCCAGCAGCTTGCCTAAACCTCCGGGACAGTCGATCCGAAACACTGAAGCTTTCTTT
CDR3aa: CASSLPKPPGQSIRNTEAFF
j_gene: TRBJ1-1
d_gene: TRBD1
abundance: .
v_gene: TRBV11-2